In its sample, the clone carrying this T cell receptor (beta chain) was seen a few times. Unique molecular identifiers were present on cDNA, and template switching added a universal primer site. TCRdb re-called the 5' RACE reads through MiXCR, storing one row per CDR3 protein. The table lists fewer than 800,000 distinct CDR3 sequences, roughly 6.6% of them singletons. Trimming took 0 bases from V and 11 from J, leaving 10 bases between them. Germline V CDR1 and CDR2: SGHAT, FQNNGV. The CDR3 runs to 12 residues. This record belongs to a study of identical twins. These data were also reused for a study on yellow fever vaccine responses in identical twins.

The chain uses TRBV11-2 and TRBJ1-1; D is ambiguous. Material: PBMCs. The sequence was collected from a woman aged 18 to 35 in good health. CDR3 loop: CASSLDPFRAFF. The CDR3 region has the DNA TGTGCCAGCAGCTTAGACCCCTTTCGCGCTTTCTTT. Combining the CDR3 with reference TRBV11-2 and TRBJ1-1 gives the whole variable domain EAGVAQSPRYKIIEKRQSVAFWCNPISGHATLYWYQQILGQGPKLLIQFQNNGVVDDSQLPKDRFSAERLKGVDSTLKIQPAKLEDSAVYLCASSLDPFRAFFGQGTRLTVV.